A single sample gave rise to the 5 T cell receptor beta chains below, sequenced in a study of T-cell memory formation after mild COVID-19 (dated by TCRdb to the early 2020s). Library preparation used 5' RACE. Instrument used: Illumina NovaSeq 6000. TCRdb trimmed the raw reads at Q25, called clones with MiXCR and kept productive beta chains. Merged by CDR3 protein, the rows form single entries marked with the most common genes and DNA. This sample gives 430,000 or so distinct CDR3 sequences in total; roughly 25% of them show up just once. Under 15% of the sample rests with the top ten. Sequenced material: PBMCs or a T cell subset sorted from them (not recorded which). The receptors shown here come from an adult woman who had mild COVID-19 (a few samples of this study predate the infection). The sample titles of this study are shuffled in the database, so cell type and time point are left out; the donor was told from shared clones.

V gene TRBV9 combines with J gene TRBJ1-3; no clear D. V was trimmed by 1 base and J by 0 bases, leaving 11 bases between them. Germline-derived CDR1 and CDR2 are SGDLS and YYNGEE. This CDR3 has 16 residues. The CDR3 is CASSVQKGYSGNTIYF. The DNA of the CDR3 is TGTGCCAGCAGCGTACAGAAAGGGTACTCTGGAAACACCATATATTTT. The whole variable domain, remainder taken from reference TRBV9 and TRBJ1-3, is DSGVTQTPKHLITATGQRVTLRCSPRSGDLSVYWYQQSLDQGLQFLIQYYNGEERAKGNILERFSAQQFPDLHSELNLSSLELGDSALYFCASSVQKGYSGNTIYFGEGSWLTVV.

The CDR3 spells CSVIGWGAEAFF. CDR3 in DNA: TGCAGCGTTATCGGGTGGGGGGCTGAAGCTTTCTTT. The chain is built from TRBV29-1 and TRBJ1-1, with TRBD1 as a possible D gene (5 bases). V shed 5 bases and J shed 6 bases, with 13 bases lying between them. CDR3 length: 12 residues. CDR1 and CDR2 (germline): SQVTM, ANQGSEA.

In its sample, this clonotype was seen a few times. The gene calls are TRBV20-1 and TRBJ1-2; 8 bases match TRBD1. CDR1 DFQATT and CDR2 SNEGSKA come from the germline V gene (reference sequence). Germline trimming cut 5 bases from V and 0 bases from J; bases unmatched to any gene: 8. The CDR3 extends over 15 amino acids. The CDR3 sequence is CSASGGAIANYGYTF. CDR3 nucleotides: TGCAGTGCTTCAGGGGGCGCGATCGCTAACTATGGCTACACCTTC.

This clonotype was picked up a small number of times. The V and J genes are TRBV12-3 or TRBV12-4 and TRBJ1-4, with TRBD1 matching 9 bases. Trimming took 8 bases from V and 7 from J; bases not matched to a gene: 5. CDR3 length equals 13 residues. CDR3 coding DNA: TGTGCCAGCGGGGGACAGGGCGCTGAAAAACTGTTTTTT. Its translation: CASGGQGAEKLFF.

The chain combines TRBV7-9 with TRBJ2-7; tentatively, D is TRBD2 (5 bases). The germline CDR1 and CDR2 sequences are SEHNR and FQNEAQ (reference sequence). CDR3 length equals 14 residues. V was trimmed by 5 bases and J by 2 bases, leaving 13 bases between them. The DNA of the CDR3 is TGTGCCAGCAGCGAACCGGGGAGAACCTACGAGCAGTACTTC. Translating gives CASSEPGRTYEQYF.